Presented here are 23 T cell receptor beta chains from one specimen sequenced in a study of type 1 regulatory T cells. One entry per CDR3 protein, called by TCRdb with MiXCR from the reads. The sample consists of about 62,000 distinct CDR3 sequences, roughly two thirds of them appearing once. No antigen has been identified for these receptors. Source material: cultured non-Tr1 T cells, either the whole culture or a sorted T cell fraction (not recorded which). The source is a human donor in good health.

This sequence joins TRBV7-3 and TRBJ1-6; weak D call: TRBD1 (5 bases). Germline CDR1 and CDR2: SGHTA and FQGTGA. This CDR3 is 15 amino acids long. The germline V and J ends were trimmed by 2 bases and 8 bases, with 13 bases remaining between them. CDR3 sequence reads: CASSLARAGDSPLHF. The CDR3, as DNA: TGTGCCAGCAGCTTAGCCAGGGCGGGTGATTCACCCCTCCACTTT.

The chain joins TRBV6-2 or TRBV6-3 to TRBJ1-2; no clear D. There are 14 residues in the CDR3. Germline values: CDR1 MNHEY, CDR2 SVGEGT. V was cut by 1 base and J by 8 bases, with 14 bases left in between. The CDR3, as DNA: TGTGCCAGCAGTTACTTGGTCACGGAAAGAGGCTACACCTTC. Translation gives CASSYLVTERGYTF.

The CDR3 spells CSARRTSGLYEQYF. For the CDR3, the DNA is TGCAGTGCTAGAAGGACTAGCGGTCTCTACGAGCAGTACTTC. The chain combines TRBV20-1 with TRBJ2-7, with 10 bases fitting TRBD2. J lost 3 bases, V lost 2 bases, and 4 bases had no gene match. From germline, CDR1 is DFQATT and CDR2 SNEGSKA (reference sequence). The CDR3 has 14 amino acids.

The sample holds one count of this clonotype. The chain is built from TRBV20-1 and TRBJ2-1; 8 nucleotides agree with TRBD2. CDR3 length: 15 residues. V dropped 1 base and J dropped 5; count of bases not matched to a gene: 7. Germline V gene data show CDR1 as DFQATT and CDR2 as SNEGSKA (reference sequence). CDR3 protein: CSARGGTSGHNEQFF. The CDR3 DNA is TGCAGTGCTAGAGGCGGAACTAGCGGCCACAATGAGCAGTTCTTC.

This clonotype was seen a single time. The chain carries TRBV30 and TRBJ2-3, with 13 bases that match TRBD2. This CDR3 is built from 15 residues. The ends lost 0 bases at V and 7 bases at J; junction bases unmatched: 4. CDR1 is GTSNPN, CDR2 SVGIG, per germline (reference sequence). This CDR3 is CAWSVGTSGTNTQYF. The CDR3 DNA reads TGTGCCTGGAGTGTCGGGACTAGCGGGACCAATACGCAGTATTTT. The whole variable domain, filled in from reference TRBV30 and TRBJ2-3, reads SQTIHQWPATLVQPVGSPLSLECTVEGTSNPNLYWYRQAAGRGLQLLFYSVGIGQISSEVPQNLSASRPQDRQFILSSKKLLLSDSGFYLCAWSVGTSGTNTQYFGPGTRLTVL.

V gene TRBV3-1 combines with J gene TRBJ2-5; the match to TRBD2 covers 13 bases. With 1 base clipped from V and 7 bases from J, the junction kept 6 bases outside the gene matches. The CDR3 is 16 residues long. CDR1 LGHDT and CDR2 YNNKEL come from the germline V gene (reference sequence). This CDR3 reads CASSQVGGTSGTTQYF. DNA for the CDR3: TGTGCCAGCAGCCAAGTGGGGGGGACTAGCGGGACGACCCAGTACTTC.

CDR3 in DNA: TGTGCCAGCAGTTACTCTCCTAGCGTAAGCACAGATACGCAGTATTTT. It encodes CASSYSPSVSTDTQYF. V usage is TRBV6-5 and J usage is TRBJ2-3; D might be TRBD2 (6 bases). V was pared by 0 bases and J by 0 bases, with 10 bases between. The CDR3 runs to 16 residues. Germline V gene sequence: CDR1 MNHEY, CDR2 SVGAGI.

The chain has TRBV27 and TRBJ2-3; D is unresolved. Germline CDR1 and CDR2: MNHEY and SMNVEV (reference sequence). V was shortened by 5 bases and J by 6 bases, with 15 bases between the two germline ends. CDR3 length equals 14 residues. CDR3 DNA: TGTGCCAGCAGTCGACCGTCTCTAGGGGATACGCAGTATTTT. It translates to CASSRPSLGDTQYF.

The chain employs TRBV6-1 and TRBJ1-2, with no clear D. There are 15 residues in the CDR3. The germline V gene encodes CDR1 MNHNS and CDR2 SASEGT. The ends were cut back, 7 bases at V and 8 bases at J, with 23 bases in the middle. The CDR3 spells CASNLRRLNTLGYTF. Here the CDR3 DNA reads TGTGCCAGCAATCTCCGCCGACTCAATACCTTGGGCTACACCTTC.

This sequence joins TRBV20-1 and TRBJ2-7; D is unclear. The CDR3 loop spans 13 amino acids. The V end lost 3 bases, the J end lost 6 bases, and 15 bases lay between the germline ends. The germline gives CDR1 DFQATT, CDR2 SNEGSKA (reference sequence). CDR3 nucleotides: TGCAGTGCTAGTCACTCCAACGTGGCCGAGCAGTACTTC. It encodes CSASHSNVAEQYF.

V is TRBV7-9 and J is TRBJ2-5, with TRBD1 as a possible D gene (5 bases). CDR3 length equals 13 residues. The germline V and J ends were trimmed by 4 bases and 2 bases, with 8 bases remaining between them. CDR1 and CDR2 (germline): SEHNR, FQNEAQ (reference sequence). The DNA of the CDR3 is TGTGCCAGCAGCTCAGACAGACAAGAGACCCAGTACTTC. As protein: CASSSDRQETQYF.

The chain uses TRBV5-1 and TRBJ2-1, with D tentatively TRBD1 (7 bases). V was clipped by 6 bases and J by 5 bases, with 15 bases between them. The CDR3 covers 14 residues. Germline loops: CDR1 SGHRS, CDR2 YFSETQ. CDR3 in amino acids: CASTVQGGNNEQFF. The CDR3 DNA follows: TGCGCCAGCACGGTTCAGGGGGGAAACAATGAGCAGTTCTTC.

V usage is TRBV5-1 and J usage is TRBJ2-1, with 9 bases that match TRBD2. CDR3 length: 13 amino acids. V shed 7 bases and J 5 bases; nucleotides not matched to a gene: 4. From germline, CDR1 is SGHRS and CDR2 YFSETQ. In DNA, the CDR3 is TGCGCCAGCTGCATAGCGGGAGACAATGAGCAGTTCTTC. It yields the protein CASCIAGDNEQFF.

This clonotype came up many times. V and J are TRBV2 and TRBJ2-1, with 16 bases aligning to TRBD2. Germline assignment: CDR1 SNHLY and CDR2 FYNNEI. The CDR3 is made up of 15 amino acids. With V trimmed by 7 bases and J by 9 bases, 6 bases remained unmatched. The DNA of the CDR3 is TGTGCCAGCATGGGACTAGCGGGAGGGTTTGGTGAGCAGTTCTTC. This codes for CASMGLAGGFGEQFF.

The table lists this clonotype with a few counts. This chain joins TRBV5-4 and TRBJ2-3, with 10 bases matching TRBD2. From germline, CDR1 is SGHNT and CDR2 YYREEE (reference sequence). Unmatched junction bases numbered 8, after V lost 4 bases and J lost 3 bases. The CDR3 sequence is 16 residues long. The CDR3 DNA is TGTGCCAGCAGCGATAGGACTAGCGGACTAACAGATACGCAGTATTTT. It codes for CASSDRTSGLTDTQYF.

The CDR3 is CASSYRGQGLEQYF. CDR3 coding DNA: TGTGCCAGCAGTTATCGGGGACAGGGGCTCGAGCAGTACTTC. The chain links TRBV6-5 to TRBJ2-7, with TRBD1 identical over 10 bases. With 3 bases clipped from V and 6 bases from J, the junction kept 5 bases outside the gene matches. This CDR3 spans 14 amino acids. Germline V CDR1 and CDR2: MNHEY, SVGAGI.

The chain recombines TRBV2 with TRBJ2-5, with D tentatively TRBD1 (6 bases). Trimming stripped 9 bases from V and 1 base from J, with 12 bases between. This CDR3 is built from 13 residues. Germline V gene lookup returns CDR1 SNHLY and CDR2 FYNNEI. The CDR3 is CASKRTAQETQYF. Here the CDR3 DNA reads TGTGCCAGTAAGCGGACAGCCCAAGAGACCCAGTACTTC.

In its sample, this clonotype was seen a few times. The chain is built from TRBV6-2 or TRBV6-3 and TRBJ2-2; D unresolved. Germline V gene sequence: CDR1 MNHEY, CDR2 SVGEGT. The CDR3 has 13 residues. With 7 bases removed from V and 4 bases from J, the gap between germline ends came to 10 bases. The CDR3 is CASTPSSTGELFF. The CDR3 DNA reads TGTGCCAGCACCCCGAGTAGCACCGGGGAGCTGTTTTTT.

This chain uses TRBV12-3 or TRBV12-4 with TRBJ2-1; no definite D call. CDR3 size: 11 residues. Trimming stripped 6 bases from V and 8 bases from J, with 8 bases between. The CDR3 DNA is TGTGCCAGCAGAGTCCTAGATGAGCAGTTCTTC. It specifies CASRVLDEQFF.

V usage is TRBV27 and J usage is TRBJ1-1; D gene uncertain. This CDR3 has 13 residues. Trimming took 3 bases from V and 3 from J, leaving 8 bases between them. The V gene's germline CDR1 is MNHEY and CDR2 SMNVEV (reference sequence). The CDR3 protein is CASSFTEYTEAFF. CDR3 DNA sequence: TGTGCCAGCAGTTTTACGGAATACACTGAAGCTTTCTTT.

This CDR3 reads CASSSSTGTDTQYF. In nucleotides, the CDR3 is TGCGCCAGCAGTTCCTCGACAGGCACAGATACGCAGTATTTT. V usage is TRBV10-2 and J usage is TRBJ2-3; tentative D call: TRBD1 (5 bases). Per the germline V gene, CDR1 is WSHSY and CDR2 is SAAADI. This CDR3 has 14 residues. Trimming pared 5 bases from V and 1 base from J, leaving 10 bases between.

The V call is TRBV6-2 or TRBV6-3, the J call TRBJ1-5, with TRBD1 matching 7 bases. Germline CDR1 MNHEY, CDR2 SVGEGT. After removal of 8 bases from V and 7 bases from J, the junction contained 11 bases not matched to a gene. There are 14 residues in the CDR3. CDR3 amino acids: CASVETGVGQPQHF. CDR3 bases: TGTGCCAGCGTTGAAACAGGGGTTGGACAGCCCCAGCATTTT.

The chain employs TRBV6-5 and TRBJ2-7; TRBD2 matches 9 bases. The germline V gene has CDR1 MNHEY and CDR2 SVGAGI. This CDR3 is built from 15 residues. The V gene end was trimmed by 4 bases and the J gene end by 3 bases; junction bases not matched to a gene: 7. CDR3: CASSSTASGIYEQYF. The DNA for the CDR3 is TGTGCCAGCAGTTCTACGGCTAGCGGGATCTACGAGCAGTACTTC.